Listed below are T cell receptor beta chains from one sample, sequenced in a study of vaccination effects on CD4 cells after COVID-19. The protocol was immunoSEQ multiplex PCR, while the TCRdb copy is restricted to in-frame clones and leaves out a portion. The table shows tens of thousands of clones, with about four fifths occurring only once. No antigen is known for these receptors. The specimen was CD4+ T cells from PBMCs cultured with HCoV-NL63 spike peptides, collected before COVID-19 vaccination. These receptors came from a human donor who received a COVID-19 vaccine. CDR3s include the opening cysteine and the closing phenylalanine or tryptophan. A D gene is named only where the DNA matches it firmly. Clone size is given for some rows only: seen once, a few or many times, or a class if the clone is expanded.

v_gene	j_gene	d_gene	abundance	CDR3nt	CDR3aa
TRBV9	TRBJ1-5	-	once	TGTGCCAGCAGCGTCGGGGAGATGCAGCCCCAGCATTTT	CASSVGEMQPQHF
TRBV6-4	TRBJ2-2	TRBD2	once	TGTGCCAGCAGCCGGGGGGTAGCGGACTCGAACACCGGGGAGCTGTTTTTT	CASSRGVADSNTGELFF
TRBV19	TRBJ2-5	-	-	TGTGCCAGTAGTGGGGGACGGATCCAAGAGACCCAGTACTTC	CASSGGRIQETQYF
TRBV6-6	TRBJ2-6	-	-	TGTGCCAGCAGTCGGGGGGCATCTGGGGCCAACGTCCTGACTTTC	CASSRGASGANVLTF
TRBV19	TRBJ2-5	-	-	TGTGCCAGTAGTATTCTGGGGGGCCCCGAGGCCCAGTACTTC	CASSILGGPEAQYF
TRBV6-5	TRBJ2-1	TRBD2	-	TGTGCCAGCAGAAGCGGGGGGAGTAAATACAATGAGCAGTTCTTC	CASRSGGSKYNEQFF
TRBV10-2	TRBJ2-5	-	once	TGCGCCAGACCTTACCCTCCTAGTGGGGGAGAGACCCAGTACTTC	CARPYPPSGGETQYF
TRBV28	TRBJ1-2	TRBD1	-	TGTGCCAGCAGTTTAAGCGGGACAGGGGACTATGGCTACACCTTC	CASSLSGTGDYGYTF
TRBV27	TRBJ1-2	-	-	TGTGCCAGCAGCCCTAGACAGTCCGTCTATGGCTACACCTTC	CASSPRQSVYGYTF
TRBV6-5	TRBJ1-5	TRBD1	-	TGTGCCAGCAGGGACAGGGGTCGCGGCAATCAGCCCCAGCATTTT	CASRDRGRGNQPQHF
TRBV18	TRBJ2-5	-	once	TGTGCCAGCTCACCTTCGGCCGGCCAAGAGACCCAGTACTTC	CASSPSAGQETQYF
TRBV5-5	TRBJ1-2	-	-	TGTGCCAGCAGCTTGGTCTCAGGCTATGGCTACACCTTC	CASSLVSGYGYTF
TRBV18	TRBJ2-2	TRBD1	-	TGTGCCAGCTCACAAGGACAGGGGGACACCGGGGAGCTGTTTTTT	CASSQGQGDTGELFF
TRBV2	TRBJ1-3	-	-	TGTGCCAGCACCCTGAATTCTGGAAACACCATATATTTT	CASTLNSGNTIYF
TRBV3-1/TRBV3-2	TRBJ2-2	TRBD1	-	TGTGCCAGCAGCCAGGGACAGGGATACACCGGGGAGCTGTTTTTT	CASSQGQGYTGELFF
TRBV21-1	TRBJ2-2	-	-	TGTGCCAGCAGCCTCTGCTTGAGCGGGGGGGTAACCGGGGAGCTGTTTTTT	CASSLCLSGGVTGELFF
TRBV19	TRBJ1-5	TRBD1	-	TGTGCCAGTAGTATTTTCCGGGACAGTTACAATCAGCCCCAGCATTTT	CASSIFRDSYNQPQHF
TRBV5-1	TRBJ1-1	-	few	TGCGCCAGCAGCTTGGAAGCAATGAACACTGAAGCTTTCTTT	CASSLEAMNTEAFF
TRBV19	TRBJ1-5	-	-	TGTGCCAGTAGTATTTCAGGAGACAATCAGCCCCAGCATTTT	CASSISGDNQPQHF
TRBV24-1	TRBJ2-1	TRBD2	-	TGTGCCACCAGTGGCACGCGGGGGGATAACAATGAGCAGTTCTTC	CATSGTRGDNNEQFF
TRBV12-3/TRBV12-4	TRBJ1-3	-	-	TGTGCCAGCAGCCTTATAATGGGCACCATATATTTT	CASSLIMGTIYF
TRBV20-1	TRBJ2-3	TRBD2	-	TGCAGTGCTAGTAAGCGGGGGGGCACAGATACGCAGTATTTT	CSASKRGGTDTQYF
TRBV9	TRBJ2-3	TRBD2	-	TGTGCCAGCAGCCACCTGACGGGGGGGGTCACAGATACGCAGTATTTT	CASSHLTGGVTDTQYF
TRBV10-1	TRBJ2-3	TRBD2	-	TGCGCCAGCAGTGACCAACCGGGACTAGCGGGGGGAAATACGCAGTATTTT	CASSDQPGLAGGNTQYF
TRBV5-4	TRBJ1-3	-	few	TGTGCCAGCAGCTCGTACGGGACGCACTCTGGAAACACCATATATTTT	CASSSYGTHSGNTIYF
TRBV9	TRBJ1-4	TRBD1	-	TGTGCCAGCAGCATTGGGACAGTAAATGAAAAACTGTTTTTT	CASSIGTVNEKLFF
TRBV2	TRBJ1-1	TRBD1	many	TGTGCCAGCACCGGGACAGTGAACACTGAAGCTTTCTTT	CASTGTVNTEAFF